The clone carrying this T cell receptor (beta chain) was observed a few times. Its specificity is not known. This sample is drawn from a study of long-term antiretroviral therapy in people with HIV. Study conclusions and caveats: Post-treatment diversity went higher with ART but stayed below transplant donor controls. From the mid-2000s to the late 2010s, blood was obtained, possibly while participants received older ART regimens. When set beside controls, HIV repertoires had CDR3 length ranges that were narrower.

Every donor had one or more pre-ART and two or more post-ART PBMC samples. Researchers report immunoSEQ v3.0 was run at survey level. The data were produced by immunoSEQ multiplex PCR, yet TCRdb's version contains in-frame clones alone and is incomplete. The sample contains some 25,000 clones, roughly 80% of which appear only once. Germline V gene sequence: CDR1 SQVTM, CDR2 ANQGSEA. The V and J ends lost 4 bases and 3 bases respectively, with 10 bases between them. This CDR3 has 13 residues. This sequence joins TRBV29-1 and TRBJ2-1; a weak D match, TRBD2 (5 bases). This receptor was identified in a young man with HIV. The source material was unsorted PBMCs, sampled 0.7 years before starting antiretroviral therapy. This CDR3 reads CSVGGRDYNEQFF. CDR3 nucleotides: TGCAGCGTTGGAGGTCGGGACTACAATGAGCAGTTCTTC.